Below, 16 T cell receptor beta chains from the same sample are listed, as sequenced in a study of blood T cell repertoires in COVID-19. Generated by immunoSEQ multiplex PCR, the TCRdb table keeps only in-frame clones and is missing some. Of about 210,000 clones listed, 81% are singletons. Sequenced: PBMCs or T cells enriched from blood (not recorded which). These receptors were collected from a man between 40 and 49 years old who had recovered from COVID-19.

The J gene is TRBJ2-5, the V gene TRBV3-1 (or the pseudogene TRBV3-2), with 8 bases lining up with TRBD2. Germline lookup yields CDR1 LGHDT and CDR2 YNNKEL (reference sequence). The junction had 6 bases not matched to a gene; V was cut back by 1 base and J by 5 bases. The CDR3 has 15 residues. CDR3 sequence (DNA): TGTGCCAGCAGCCAAGCTAGCGGGCACTCCGAGACCCAGTACTTC. This codes for CASSQASGHSETQYF.

This chain joins TRBV12-5 and TRBJ1-1; the D gene is possibly TRBD1 (5 bases). The CDR3 has 12 residues. The germline V gene has CDR1 LGHNT and CDR2 FRNRAP. V was clipped by 1 base and J by 8 bases, with 8 bases between them. The CDR3 sequence is CASGLGQSEAFF. In DNA form, the CDR3 reads TGTGCTAGTGGTTTGGGACAGTCAGAAGCTTTCTTT. Full variable domain (missing parts from reference TRBV12-5 and TRBJ1-1): DARVTQTPRHKVTEMGQEVTMRCQPILGHNTVFWYRQTMMQGLELLAYFRNRAPLDDSGMPKDRFSAEMPDATLATLKIQPSEPRDSAVYFCASGLGQSEAFFGQGTRLTVV.

The chain links TRBV3-1 (or the pseudogene TRBV3-2) to TRBJ1-4; D possibly corresponds to TRBD1 (6 bases). Deletions cut 2 bases from V and 5 bases from J, with 6 bases between. CDR3 length: 13 amino acids. The germline gives CDR1 LGHDT, CDR2 YNNKEL (reference sequence). As DNA, the CDR3 is TGTGCCAGCAGCCAAAGGGGGAATGAAAAACTGTTTTTT. Encoded protein: CASSQRGNEKLFF.

The V gene is TRBV10-3, the J gene TRBJ2-1; D gene uncertain. The CDR3 runs 13 residues. From germline, CDR1 is ENHRY and CDR2 SYGVKD. Trimming stripped 4 bases from V and 5 bases from J, with 9 bases between. CDR3 sequence reads: CAISVTGNNEQFF. Here the CDR3 DNA reads TGTGCCATCAGTGTGACTGGTAACAATGAGCAGTTCTTC.

This clone was seen only a few times. The chain uses TRBV11-2 and TRBJ1-1, with TRBD1 matching over 9 bases. J was trimmed by 1 base and V by 5 bases; bases with no gene match: 8. The CDR3 sequence is 16 residues long. Germline V gene sequence: CDR1 SGHAT, CDR2 FQNNGV. The CDR3 region has the DNA TGTGCCAGCAGCCGGACAGGGGCTTTTTCGAACACTGAAGCTTTCTTT. Translating it yields CASSRTGAFSNTEAFF.

The CDR3 protein is CASSRLAGGVGTDTQYF. DNA for the CDR3: TGCGCCAGCAGCCGACTAGCGGGAGGAGTAGGAACAGATACGCAGTATTTT. The gene calls are TRBV5-1 and TRBJ2-3; TRBD2 aligns across 13 bases. Unmatched junction bases numbered 8, after V lost 4 bases and J lost 3 bases. CDR1 is SGHRS, CDR2 YFSETQ, per germline. The CDR3 spans 17 residues.

V gene TRBV13 combines with J gene TRBJ1-2, with 7 positions matching TRBD1. CDR3 length equals 15 residues. In germline, CDR1 is PRHDT, CDR2 FYEKMQ (reference sequence). V gave up 6 bases and J gave up 3 bases; unmatched junction bases: 10. The CDR3 bases are TGTGCCAGCAGTACCGGGACAGATATTCACTATGGCTACACCTTC. Translating it yields CASSTGTDIHYGYTF.

This chain links TRBV30 with TRBJ2-4; TRBD2 agrees at 8 bases. Germline V gene sequence: CDR1 GTSNPN, CDR2 SVGIG (reference sequence). The trim removed 2 bases at V and 1 base at J, leaving 16 bases unmatched. The CDR3 loop spans 19 amino acids. CDR3 coding DNA: TGTGCCTGGAGTAGGTTTGGGCGGGGGGTAGTGAGGGCCAAAAACATTCAGTACTTC. It encodes CAWSRFGRGVVRAKNIQYF.

The rearrangement links TRBV9 to TRBJ1-4; possible D gene TRBD1, 5 bases. The CDR3 sequence is 15 residues long. Germline loops: CDR1 SGDLS, CDR2 YYNGEE. Trimming left V 3 bases short and J 8 bases short, with 17 bases between. The CDR3 region has the DNA TGTGCCAGCAGCGAGGGCGGGGGACTGAGAGAAAAACTGTTTTTT. This encodes CASSEGGGLREKLFF.

The chain combines TRBV24-1 with TRBJ2-3; 7 nucleotides agree with TRBD2. Trimming at V came to 6 bases and at J to 6 bases, leaving 11 bases not matched to a gene. Germline V gives CDR1 KGHDR, CDR2 SFDVKD. This CDR3 has 15 residues. This chain's CDR3 is CATSSYSGMGDTQYF. CDR3 nucleotides: TGTGCCACCAGTTCCTACAGCGGGATGGGCGATACGCAGTATTTT.

The genes are TRBV7-6 and TRBJ1-5; D remains unclear. The CDR3 has 16 amino acids. With 1 base removed from V and 0 bases from J, the gap between germline ends came to 10 bases. From germline, CDR1 is SGHVS and CDR2 FNYEAQ. CDR3 loop: CASSLVGRNSNQPQHF. The CDR3 coding sequence is TGTGCCAGCAGCTTAGTGGGCAGGAATAGCAATCAGCCCCAGCATTTT.

This rearrangement joins TRBV19 to TRBJ2-1, with 11 bases fitting TRBD2. This CDR3 spans 17 amino acids. The germline gives CDR1 LNHDA, CDR2 SQIVND (reference sequence). The ends lost 4 bases at V and 7 bases at J; junction bases unmatched: 12. The CDR3 protein is CASSSSSLAGVTNEQFF. CDR3 DNA sequence: TGTGCCAGTAGTAGTTCATCACTAGCGGGAGTTACGAATGAGCAGTTCTTC.

The rearrangement joins TRBV5-4 to TRBJ2-3, with 12 bases lining up with TRBD1. This CDR3 contains 16 residues. With 4 bases clipped from V and 1 base from J, the junction kept 4 bases outside the gene matches. From germline, CDR1 is SGHNT and CDR2 YYREEE (reference sequence). In DNA, the CDR3 is TGTGCCAGCAGCGGCCGGGACAGGGGGCGCACAGATACGCAGTATTTT. It is translated as CASSGRDRGRTDTQYF.

The chain has TRBV5-6 and TRBJ2-2, with D tentatively TRBD2 (5 bases). CDR1 SGHDT and CDR2 YYEEEE come from the germline V gene. Trimming left V 4 bases short and J 4 bases short, with 11 bases between. The CDR3 extends over 14 amino acids. CDR3 sequence reads: CASSLGLSTGELFF. In nucleotides, the CDR3 is TGTGCCAGCAGCCTCGGACTTTCCACCGGGGAGCTGTTTTTT.

The rearrangement joins TRBV6-5 to TRBJ2-7, with 8 bases matching TRBD1. The CDR3 contains 12 residues. Germline CDR1 and CDR2: MNHEY and SVGAGI. With 5 bases clipped from V and 11 bases from J, the junction kept 8 bases outside the gene matches. The CDR3 DNA follows: TGTGCCAGCAGTCGACAGGGGACCGGGGAGTACTTC. Amino acid sequence: CASSRQGTGEYF.

The rearrangement joins TRBV28 to TRBJ2-7; possibly TRBD1 for D (5 bases). Germline loops: CDR1 MDHEN, CDR2 SYDVKM. The V end lost 1 base, the J end lost 3 bases, and 10 bases lay between the germline ends. The CDR3 has 14 residues. CDR3 nucleotides: TGTGCCAGCAGTTTATTTGGCCAGGGCTACGAGCAGTACTTC. Its protein is CASSLFGQGYEQYF.